Below are 2 T cell receptor beta chains sequenced from a single sample in a study of blood T cell repertoires in COVID-19. TCRdb's table, derived via immunoSEQ multiplex PCR, lists solely in-frame clones and lacks some. The table records over 30,000 clones, about 89% of them present only once. Source material: peripheral blood. Source of these receptors: a man between 65 and 79 years old with active COVID-19.

The chain uses TRBV28 and TRBJ2-7; TRBD1 agrees at 8 bases. Trimming removed 6 bases from V and 2 bases from J; junction bases left unmatched: 3. The CDR3 length is 13 residues. Germline V gene data show CDR1 as MDHEN and CDR2 as SYDVKM. The CDR3 DNA is TGTGCCAGCAGCTGGGGACAGGCCTACGAGCAGTACTTC. Translated: CASSWGQAYEQYF.

This chain links TRBV6-2 or TRBV6-3 with TRBJ2-3; tentatively, D is TRBD1 (6 bases). CDR3 length: 15 residues. Trimming took 5 bases from V and 2 from J, leaving 14 bases between them. Germline CDR1 reads MNHEY; CDR2 reads SVGEGT. The CDR3 reads CASSRGQLYTDTQYF. The CDR3 nucleotides read TGTGCCAGCAGTCGAGGACAGCTTTACACAGATACGCAGTATTTT.